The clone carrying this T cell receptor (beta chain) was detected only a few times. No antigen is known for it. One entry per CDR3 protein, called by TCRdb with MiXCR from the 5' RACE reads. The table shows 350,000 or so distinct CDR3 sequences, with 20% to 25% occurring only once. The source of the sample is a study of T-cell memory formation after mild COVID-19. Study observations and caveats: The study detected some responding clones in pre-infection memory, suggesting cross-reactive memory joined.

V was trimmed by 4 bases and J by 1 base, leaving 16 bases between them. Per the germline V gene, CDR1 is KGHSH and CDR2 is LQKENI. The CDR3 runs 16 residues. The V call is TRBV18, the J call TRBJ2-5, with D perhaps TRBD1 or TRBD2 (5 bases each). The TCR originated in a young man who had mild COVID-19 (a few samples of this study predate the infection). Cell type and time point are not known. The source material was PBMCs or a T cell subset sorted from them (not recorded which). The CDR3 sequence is CASSRVSGRSQETQYF. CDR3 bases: TGTGCCAGCTCACGTGTTTCGGGACGGTCCCAAGAGACCCAGTACTTC. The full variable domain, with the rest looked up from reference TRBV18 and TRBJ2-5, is NAGVMQNPRHLVRRRGQEARLRCSPMKGHSHVYWYRQLPEEGLKFMVYLQKENIIDESGMPKERFSAEFPKEGPSILRIQQVVRGDSAAYFCASSRVSGRSQETQYFGPGTRLLVL.